Following are 16 T cell receptor beta chains from one sample sequenced in a study of human T cells and chemical hapten exposure. The time point denotes: patch test 1, 2 weeks after DPC sensitization. Treatment reported: therapeutic diphenylcyclopropenone sensitization with weekly scalp DPC. TCRdb independently ran MiXCR on the RACE reads; one entry per CDR3 protein. This table holds 75,000 to 95,000 distinct CDR3 sequences, approximately 10% found once. The sequenced sample was whole blood, obtained in connection with sensitization to the hapten diphenylcyclopropenone (DPC). These receptors came from a woman in her sixties or seventies with alopecia areata. Some clones in this sample may be carry-over from other donors' samples.

This clonotype was counted between two and nine times. The chain joins TRBV6-4 to TRBJ1-1; D uncertain. The CDR3 loop spans 13 amino acids. Trimming took off 3 bases at V and 4 bases at J, with 9 bases between the two ends. Germline lookup yields CDR1 MRHNA and CDR2 SNTAGT. The CDR3 loop reads CASSDRRGTEAFF. In nucleotides, the CDR3 is TGTGCCAGCAGTGATCGGCGGGGCACTGAAGCTTTCTTT.

This chain links TRBV10-2 with TRBJ1-1; a weak D match, TRBD1 (5 bases). CDR1 is WSHSY, CDR2 SAAADI, per germline. Trimming took 8 bases from V and 2 from J, leaving 15 bases between them. This CDR3 is 14 amino acids long. The CDR3 region is CASLDTGLNTEAFF. In DNA, the CDR3 is TGCGCCAGCCTAGATACAGGACTTAACACTGAAGCTTTCTTT.

A few counts support this clonotype. The gene calls are TRBV28 and TRBJ2-7, with D hard to call. This CDR3 is 11 amino acids long. V was trimmed by 3 bases and J by 6 bases, leaving 6 bases between them. From germline, CDR1 is MDHEN and CDR2 SYDVKM. CDR3 coding DNA: TGTGCCAGCAGTTTGCGGACCGAGCAGTACTTC. Translation: CASSLRTEQYF.

This clonotype was picked up many times. The chain joins TRBV19 to TRBJ1-5; no clear D. The CDR3 has 14 amino acids. Germline V gene sequence: CDR1 LNHDA, CDR2 SQIVND (reference sequence). V gave up 3 bases and J gave up 5 bases, with 11 bases separating them. CDR3 protein: CASSIVLADQPQHF. As DNA, the CDR3 is TGTGCCAGTAGTATCGTCCTGGCCGATCAGCCCCAGCATTTT.

The chain recombines TRBV6-5 with TRBJ1-5, with D possibly TRBD1 on 6 matching bases. Germline CDR1 reads MNHEY; CDR2 reads SVGAGI. The length of the CDR3 is 13 residues. V was trimmed by 7 bases and J by 5 bases, leaving 12 bases between them. The CDR3 spells CASTFDRYQPQHF. The CDR3, as DNA: TGTGCCAGCACCTTCGACAGGTATCAGCCCCAGCATTTT.

This clonotype was picked up many times. V gene TRBV5-1 combines with J gene TRBJ2-3; 9 bases map to TRBD2. Germline CDR1 SGHRS, CDR2 YFSETQ. This CDR3 has 15 amino acids. The J segment lost 3 bases and the V segment lost 7 bases, leaving 9 bases of the junction unmatched. The CDR3 DNA follows: TGCGCCAGCCAGAACCTAGCGGGGCTGACAGATACGCAGTATTTT. Protein: CASQNLAGLTDTQYF.

This clonotype has at least ten counts. The rearrangement uses TRBV27 and TRBJ1-4; TRBD1 is a possible D gene (5 bases). The ends were cut back, 2 bases at V and 7 bases at J, with 11 bases in the middle. In germline, CDR1 is MNHEY, CDR2 SMNVEV (reference sequence). The CDR3 is 14 amino acids. The CDR3 coding sequence is TGTGCCAGCAGTTTAGTTCCTGGGGCTGAAAAACTGTTTTTT. This translates into CASSLVPGAEKLFF. The full variable domain, rest sourced from reference TRBV27 and TRBJ1-4, is EAQVTQNPRYLITVTGKKLTVTCSQNMNHEYMSWYRQDPGLGLRQIYYSMNVEVTDKGDVPEGYKVSRKEKRNFPLILESPSPNQTSLYFCASSLVPGAEKLFFGSGTQLSVL.

This clonotype was counted ten times or more. The chain employs TRBV29-1 and TRBJ2-6; possible D gene TRBD1, 6 bases. V lost 0 bases and J lost 2, with 11 bases in between. The CDR3 contains 16 residues. CDR1 and CDR2 (germline): SQVTM, ANQGSEA. The CDR3: CSVEDQQGPGANVLTF. Written as DNA, the CDR3 is TGCAGCGTTGAAGATCAACAGGGCCCTGGGGCCAACGTCCTGACTTTC.

This clonotype was detected ten times or more. This chain joins TRBV20-1 and TRBJ2-7; 7 nucleotides agree with TRBD1. The V gene end was trimmed by 2 bases and the J gene end by 6 bases; junction bases not matched to a gene: 10. CDR1 is DFQATT and CDR2 is SNEGSKA in the germline V gene (reference sequence). The CDR3 totals 14 residues. The CDR3 spells CSARWGQPFSEQYF. The CDR3 DNA is TGCAGTGCTAGATGGGGACAGCCCTTCTCCGAGCAGTACTTC.

A remark on this clonotype: The junction and the germline gene differ at one end; a read error may be behind it. This chain links TRBV7-7 with TRBJ1-2; D unresolved. CDR3 length: 12 amino acids. CDR1 is SSHAT, CDR2 FNYEAQ, per germline (reference sequence). The CDR3 reads CASSPIASGYTF. As DNA, the CDR3 is TGTGCTAGCAGTCCCATTGCCTCTGGCTACACCTTC.

This clonotype was observed many times. This chain joins TRBV6-6 and TRBJ2-5; D gene uncertain. The CDR3 consists of 17 residues. Germline V CDR1 and CDR2: MNHNY, SVGAGI (reference sequence). V was shortened by 1 base and J by 1 base, with 16 bases between the two germline ends. CDR3 bases: TGTGCCAGCAGTTACTTTGGCAGCCACCCCCTCCAAGAGACCCAGTACTTC. It translates to CASSYFGSHPLQETQYF.

The chain has TRBV6-6 and TRBJ2-5; 8 positions agree with TRBD1. The germline V gene has CDR1 MNHNY and CDR2 SVGAGI (reference sequence). Trimming took 5 bases from V and 0 from J; bases not matched to a gene: 8. The CDR3 contains 16 residues. CDR3 protein: CASSRRTGPDQETQYF. The CDR3 nucleotides read TGTGCCAGCAGTCGTAGGACAGGGCCAGACCAAGAGACCCAGTACTTC.

This clonotype was counted at least ten times. The chain has TRBV7-6 and TRBJ2-3; 9 nucleotides align to TRBD1. Germline CDR1 and CDR2: SGHVS and FNYEAQ. The CDR3 sequence is 15 residues long. V lost 5 bases, J lost 2 bases, and 5 bases stayed unmatched. CDR3: CASSIGTGNTDTQYF. In DNA, the CDR3 is TGTGCCAGCAGCATAGGGACAGGGAACACAGATACGCAGTATTTT. Supplemented by reference TRBV7-6 and TRBJ2-3, the full variable domain reads GAGVSQSPRYKVTKRGQDVALRCDPISGHVSLYWYRQALGQGPEFLTYFNYEAQQDKSGLPNDRFSAERPEGSISTLTIQRTEQRDSAMYRCASSIGTGNTDTQYFGPGTRLTVL.

There are many counts of this clonotype. The gene calls are TRBV12-3 or TRBV12-4 and TRBJ2-1, with TRBD2 identical over 9 bases. The CDR3 has 16 amino acids. After removal of 2 bases from V and 6 bases from J, the junction contained 8 bases not matched to a gene. The CDR3 coding sequence is TGTGCCAGCAGTTTATACGGCGGGGGGGCTGGCAATGAGCAGTTCTTC. Encoded protein: CASSLYGGGAGNEQFF.

The chain uses TRBV18 and TRBJ1-1, with D unresolved. This CDR3 is 17 amino acids long. The germline gives CDR1 KGHSH, CDR2 LQKENI. The germline V and J ends were trimmed by 3 bases and 0 bases, with 17 bases remaining between them. The CDR3 region is CASSPAYSFSMNTEAFF. The CDR3 bases are TGTGCCAGCTCACCGGCTTATAGTTTCTCCATGAACACTGAAGCTTTCTTT.

V usage is TRBV29-1 and J usage is TRBJ2-7; 8 nucleotides line up with TRBD2. Trimming at V came to 6 bases and at J to 7 bases, leaving 8 bases not matched to a gene. From germline, CDR1 is SQVTM and CDR2 ANQGSEA. The CDR3 is 12 amino acids. The CDR3 spells CSVRGDSWEQYF. CDR3 DNA: TGCAGCGTGCGGGGGGACTCCTGGGAGCAGTACTTC.